This T cell receptor (beta chain) was identified during a study of OX40 agonist ivuxolimab in advanced cancers. Findings of the study overall: With doses of 0.1-3.0 mg/kg, partial responders showed among the lowest clonal expansion. Dose levels from 0.1 to 3.0 mg/kg saw CD4+ and CD8+ blood T cells expand clonally by week 6.

Sequencing was performed with immunoSEQ multiplex PCR; in TCRdb, only in-frame clones are kept and a portion is missing. The data show roughly 80,000 clones, approximately 83% seen once. V was shortened by 4 bases and J by 1 base, with 11 bases between the two germline ends. Germline V CDR1 and CDR2: SGHRS, YFSETQ. The CDR3 has 14 residues. Worth noting for this clone: The antigen is not known.

The source was CD4+ or CD8+ T cells sorted from blood, collected in a trial of the OX40 agonist ivuxolimab. This receptor was obtained from an adult with an advanced solid tumor such as melanoma, head and neck, liver or kidney cancer. The chain uses TRBV5-1 and TRBJ1-1; D might be TRBD1 (6 bases). CDR3 residues: CASSADSTNTEAFF. In DNA form, the CDR3 reads TGCGCCAGCAGCGCGGACAGCACGAACACTGAAGCTTTCTTT.